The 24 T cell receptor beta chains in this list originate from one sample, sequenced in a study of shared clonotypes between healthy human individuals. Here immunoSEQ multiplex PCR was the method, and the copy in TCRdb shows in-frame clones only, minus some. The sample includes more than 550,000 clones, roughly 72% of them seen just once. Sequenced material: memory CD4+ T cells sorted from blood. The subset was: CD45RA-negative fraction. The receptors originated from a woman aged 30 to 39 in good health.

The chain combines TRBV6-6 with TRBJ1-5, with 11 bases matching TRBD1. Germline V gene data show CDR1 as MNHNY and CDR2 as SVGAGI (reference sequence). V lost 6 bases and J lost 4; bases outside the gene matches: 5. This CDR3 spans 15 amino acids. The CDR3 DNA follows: TGTGCCAGCAGCAGGGGACAGGGGGGAAATCAGCCCCAGCATTTT. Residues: CASSRGQGGNQPQHF.

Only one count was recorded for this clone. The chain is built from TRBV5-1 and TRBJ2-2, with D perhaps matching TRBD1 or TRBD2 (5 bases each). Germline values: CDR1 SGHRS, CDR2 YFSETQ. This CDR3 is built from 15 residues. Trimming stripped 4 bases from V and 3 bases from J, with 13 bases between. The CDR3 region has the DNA TGCGCCAGCAGCGACCGGGACGGATACACCGGGGAGCTGTTTTTT. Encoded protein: CASSDRDGYTGELFF.

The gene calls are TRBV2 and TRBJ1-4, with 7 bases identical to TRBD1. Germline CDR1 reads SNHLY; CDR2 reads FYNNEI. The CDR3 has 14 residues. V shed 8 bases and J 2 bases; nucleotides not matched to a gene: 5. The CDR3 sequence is CASQARGTNEKLFF. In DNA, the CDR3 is TGTGCCAGCCAAGCCAGGGGGACTAATGAAAAACTGTTTTTT.

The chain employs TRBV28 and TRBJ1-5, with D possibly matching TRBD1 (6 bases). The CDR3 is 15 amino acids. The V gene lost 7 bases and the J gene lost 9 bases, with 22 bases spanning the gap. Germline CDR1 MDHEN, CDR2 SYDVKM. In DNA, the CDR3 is TGTGCCAGCACCCCGGGACAAAGGTATGGGGGGCCCCAGCATTTT. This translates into CASTPGQRYGGPQHF.

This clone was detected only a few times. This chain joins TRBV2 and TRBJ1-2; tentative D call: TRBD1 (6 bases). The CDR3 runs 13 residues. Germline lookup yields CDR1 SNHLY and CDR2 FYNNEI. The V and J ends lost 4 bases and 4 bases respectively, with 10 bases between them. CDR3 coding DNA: TGTGCCAGCAGTGCTCAGGGGCCCTATGGCTACACCTTC. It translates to CASSAQGPYGYTF. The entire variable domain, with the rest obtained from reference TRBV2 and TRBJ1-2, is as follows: EPEVTQTPSHQVTQMGQEVILRCVPISNHLYFYWYRQILGQKVEFLVSFYNNEISEKSEIFDDQFSVERPDGSNFTLKIRSTKLEDSAMYFCASSAQGPYGYTFGSGTRLTVV.

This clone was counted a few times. For the CDR3, the DNA is TGTGCCAGTACTCAGGACGGAACTAACTATGGCTACACCTTC. Translating gives CASTQDGTNYGYTF. V and J are TRBV19 and TRBJ1-2; no clear D gene. Deletions cut 7 bases from V and 0 bases from J, with 12 bases between. Germline V gene data show CDR1 as LNHDA and CDR2 as SQIVND (reference sequence). The length of the CDR3 is 14 residues.

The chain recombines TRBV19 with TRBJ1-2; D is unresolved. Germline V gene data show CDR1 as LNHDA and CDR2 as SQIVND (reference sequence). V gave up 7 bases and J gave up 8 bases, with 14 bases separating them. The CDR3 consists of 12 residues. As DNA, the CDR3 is TGTGCCAGTATGGACGGAAGGCAGGGCTACACCTTC. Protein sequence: CASMDGRQGYTF.

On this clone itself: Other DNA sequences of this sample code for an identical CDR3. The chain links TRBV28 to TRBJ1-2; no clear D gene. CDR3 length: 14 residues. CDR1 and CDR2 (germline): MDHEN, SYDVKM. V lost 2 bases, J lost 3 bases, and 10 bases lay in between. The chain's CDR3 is CASSLGGGDYGYTF. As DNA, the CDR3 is TGTGCCAGCAGTTTAGGAGGTGGGGACTATGGCTACACCTTC.

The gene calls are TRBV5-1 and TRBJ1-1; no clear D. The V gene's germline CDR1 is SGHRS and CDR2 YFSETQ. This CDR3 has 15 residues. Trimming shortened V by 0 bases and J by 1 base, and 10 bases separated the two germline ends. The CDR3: CASSLAIAGNTEAFF. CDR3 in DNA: TGCGCCAGCAGCTTGGCCATCGCAGGGAACACTGAAGCTTTCTTT.

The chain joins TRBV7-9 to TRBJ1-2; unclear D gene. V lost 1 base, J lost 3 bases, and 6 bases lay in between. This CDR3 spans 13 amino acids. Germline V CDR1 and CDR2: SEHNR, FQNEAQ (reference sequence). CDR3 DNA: TGTGCCAGCAGCTTAGGGCTGGACTATGGCTACACCTTC. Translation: CASSLGLDYGYTF.

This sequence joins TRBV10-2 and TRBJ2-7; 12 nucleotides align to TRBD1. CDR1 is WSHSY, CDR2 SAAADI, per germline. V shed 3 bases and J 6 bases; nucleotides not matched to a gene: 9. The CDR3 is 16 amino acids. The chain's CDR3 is CASSESGGQGAREQYF. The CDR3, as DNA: TGCGCCAGCAGTGAATCAGGGGGACAGGGGGCGCGCGAGCAGTACTTC.

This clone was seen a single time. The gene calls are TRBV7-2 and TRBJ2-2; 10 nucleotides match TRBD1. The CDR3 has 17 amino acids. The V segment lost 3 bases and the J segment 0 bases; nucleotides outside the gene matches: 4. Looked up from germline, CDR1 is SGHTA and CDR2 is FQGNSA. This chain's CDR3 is CASSFTGTGANTGELFF. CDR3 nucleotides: TGTGCCAGCAGCTTCACCGGGACAGGGGCGAACACCGGGGAGCTGTTTTTT.

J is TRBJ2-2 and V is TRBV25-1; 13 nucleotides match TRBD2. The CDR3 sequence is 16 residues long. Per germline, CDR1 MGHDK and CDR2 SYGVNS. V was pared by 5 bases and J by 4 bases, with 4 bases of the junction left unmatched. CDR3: CASSRLAGGSTGELFF. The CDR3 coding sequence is TGTGCCAGCAGTAGACTAGCGGGAGGAAGCACCGGGGAGCTGTTTTTT.

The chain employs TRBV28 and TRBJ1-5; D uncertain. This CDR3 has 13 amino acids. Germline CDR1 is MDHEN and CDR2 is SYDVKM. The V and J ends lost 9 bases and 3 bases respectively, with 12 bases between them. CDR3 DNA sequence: TGTGCCAGTACCCCCGGATACAATCAGCCCCAGCATTTT. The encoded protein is CASTPGYNQPQHF.

The CDR3 region has the DNA TGTGCCAGCAGTATCCGGCGACAGGGGAACAATGAGCAGTTCTTC. Protein product: CASSIRRQGNNEQFF. The chain carries TRBV6-5 and TRBJ2-1, with 8 bases lining up with TRBD1. The germline CDR1 and CDR2 sequences are MNHEY and SVGAGI. The CDR3 is 15 amino acids. V lost 5 bases, J lost 5 bases, and 8 bases stayed unmatched.

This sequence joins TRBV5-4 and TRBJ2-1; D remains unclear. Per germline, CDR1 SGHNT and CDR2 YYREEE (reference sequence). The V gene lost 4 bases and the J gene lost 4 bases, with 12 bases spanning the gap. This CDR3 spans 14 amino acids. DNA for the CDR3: TGTGCCAGCAGCCCGGTCGACAAGTACAATGAGCAGTTCTTC. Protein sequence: CASSPVDKYNEQFF.

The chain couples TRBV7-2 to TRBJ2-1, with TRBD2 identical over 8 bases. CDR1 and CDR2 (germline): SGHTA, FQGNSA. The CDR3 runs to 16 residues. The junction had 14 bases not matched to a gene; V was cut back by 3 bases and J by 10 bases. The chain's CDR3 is CASSLIALAGSREQFF. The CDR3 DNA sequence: TGTGCCAGCAGCTTGATAGCGCTAGCGGGTAGCCGGGAGCAGTTCTTC.

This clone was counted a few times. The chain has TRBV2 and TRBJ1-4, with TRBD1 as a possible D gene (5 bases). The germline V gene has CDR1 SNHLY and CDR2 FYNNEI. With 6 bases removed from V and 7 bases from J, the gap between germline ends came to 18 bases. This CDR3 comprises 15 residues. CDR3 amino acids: CASSPQLGVGEKLFF. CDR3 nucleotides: TGTGCCAGCAGCCCGCAACTGGGGGTCGGTGAAAAACTGTTTTTT.

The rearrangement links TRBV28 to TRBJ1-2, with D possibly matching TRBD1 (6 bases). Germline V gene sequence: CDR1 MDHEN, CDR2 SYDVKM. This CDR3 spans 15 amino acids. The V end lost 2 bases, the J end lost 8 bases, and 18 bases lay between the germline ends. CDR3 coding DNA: TGTGCCAGCAGTTTACCTCGCTACAGGGCCCGCGGCTACACCTTC. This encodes CASSLPRYRARGYTF.

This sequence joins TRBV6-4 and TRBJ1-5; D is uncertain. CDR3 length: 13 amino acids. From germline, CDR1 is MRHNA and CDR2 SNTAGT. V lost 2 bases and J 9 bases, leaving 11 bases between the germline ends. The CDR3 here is CASSDRPHRPQHF. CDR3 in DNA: TGTGCCAGCAGTGACCGGCCCCATCGGCCCCAGCATTTT.

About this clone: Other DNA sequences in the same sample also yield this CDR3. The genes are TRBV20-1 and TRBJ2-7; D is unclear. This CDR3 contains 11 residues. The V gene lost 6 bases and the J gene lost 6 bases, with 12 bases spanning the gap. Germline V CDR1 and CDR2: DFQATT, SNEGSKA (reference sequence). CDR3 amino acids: CSARLETEQYF. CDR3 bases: TGCAGTGCAAGGCTCGAAACCGAGCAGTACTTC.

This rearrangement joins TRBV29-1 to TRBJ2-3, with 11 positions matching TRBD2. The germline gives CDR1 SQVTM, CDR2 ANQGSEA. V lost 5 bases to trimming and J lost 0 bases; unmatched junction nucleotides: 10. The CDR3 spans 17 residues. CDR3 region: CSVCPLTSGRSTDTQYF. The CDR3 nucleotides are TGCAGCGTTTGCCCCCTAACTAGCGGGAGAAGCACAGATACGCAGTATTTT.

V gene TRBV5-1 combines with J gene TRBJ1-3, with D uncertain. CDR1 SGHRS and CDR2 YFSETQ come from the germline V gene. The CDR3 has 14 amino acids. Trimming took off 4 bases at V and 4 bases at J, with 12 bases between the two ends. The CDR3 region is CASSRAEIGNTIYF. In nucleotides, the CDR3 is TGCGCCAGCAGCCGGGCGGAGATCGGAAACACCATATATTTT.

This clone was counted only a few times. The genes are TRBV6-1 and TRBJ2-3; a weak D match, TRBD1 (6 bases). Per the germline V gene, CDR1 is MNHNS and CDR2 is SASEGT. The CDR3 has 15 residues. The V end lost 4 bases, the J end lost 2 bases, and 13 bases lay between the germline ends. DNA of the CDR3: TGTGCCAGCAGTGGTACAGGGACCTACACAGATACGCAGTATTTT. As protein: CASSGTGTYTDTQYF.